The 19 T cell receptor beta chains listed next were all sequenced from one sample in a study of CD8+ T cells in alopecia areata. Treatment defined: oral pan-JAK inhibitor, 5-10 mg twice daily. RNA, once extracted, was reverse transcribed into cDNA for use as the sequencing template. Libraries were prepared by immunoSEQ multiplex PCR; TCRdb keeps only in-frame clonotypes and omits some of them. Found here are 150,000 to 200,000 clones, less than 65% of them singletons; the top ten hold over 0.9%. The specimen was CD4+ T cells sorted from blood, collected at week 24, from a patient treated with tofacitinib. The receptors shown here come from a human donor with alopecia areata.

Concerning this clone itself: A read error may be the cause here, since a much bigger clone is one base away. The CDR3 region is CASRMMGGSYNGQFF. DNA for the CDR3: TGTGCCAGTAGGATGATGGGGGGGTCTTACAATGGGCAGTTCTTC. V and J are TRBV19 and TRBJ2-1, with 7 bases matching TRBD2. The CDR3 runs 15 residues. CDR1 is LNHDA, CDR2 SQIVND, per germline (reference sequence).

This clone appeared a few times. The J gene is TRBJ1-6, the V gene TRBV7-9; D unclear. V gave up 4 bases and J gave up 8 bases, with 12 bases separating them. CDR3 size: 14 residues. The germline gives CDR1 SEHNR, CDR2 FQNEAQ (reference sequence). The CDR3 coding sequence is TGTGCCAGCAGCTCGGGTTTCCGGGATTCACCCCTCCACTTT. It is translated as CASSSGFRDSPLHF. The variable domain in full, with the rest retrieved from reference TRBV7-9 and TRBJ1-6, is DTGVSQNPRHKITKRGQNVTFRCDPISEHNRLYWYRQTLGQGPEFLTYFQNEAQLEKSRLLSDRFSAERPKGSFSTLEIQRTEQGDSAMYLCASSSGFRDSPLHFGNGTRLTVT.

Only a few counts were recorded for this clone. The chain uses TRBV2 and TRBJ2-2; D is undetermined. The CDR3 contains 15 residues. The germline V gene encodes CDR1 SNHLY and CDR2 FYNNEI. V lost 3 bases, J lost 0 bases, and 8 bases lay in between. The CDR3 sequence is CASSDGISNTGELFF. The CDR3 region has the DNA TGTGCCAGCAGTGACGGAATTTCGAACACCGGGGAGCTGTTTTTT.

The chain uses TRBV30 and TRBJ1-2; D gene uncertain. From germline, CDR1 is GTSNPN and CDR2 SVGIG (reference sequence). The V gene lost 3 bases and the J gene lost 4 bases, with 6 bases spanning the gap. This CDR3 has 11 residues. The CDR3 is CAWRGTYGYTF. The CDR3 DNA reads as TGTGCCTGGAGGGGTACCTATGGCTACACCTTC.

This chain connects TRBV30 to TRBJ1-2; 8 bases are a match to TRBD1. With V trimmed by 0 bases and J by 8 bases, 8 bases remained unmatched. This CDR3 contains 14 residues. Germline lookup yields CDR1 GTSNPN and CDR2 SVGIG (reference sequence). The DNA for the CDR3 is TGTGCCTGGAGTGTACAGGGGGGTTCGGAAGGCTACACCTTC. Its translation: CAWSVQGGSEGYTF.

This clone turned up a few times. The V call is TRBV9, the J call TRBJ1-2; D is ambiguous. This CDR3 region has 13 residues. Trimming took off 4 bases at V and 5 bases at J, with 12 bases between the two ends. Germline CDR1 and CDR2: SGDLS and YYNGEE. DNA for the CDR3: TGTGCCAGCAGCTTAGAGACGGGTTATGGCTACACCTTC. This codes for CASSLETGYGYTF.

The gene calls are TRBV11-3 and TRBJ1-6; no definite D call. The V end was cut by 2 bases, the J end by 7 bases, with 6 bases between. This CDR3 region has 13 residues. Looked up from germline, CDR1 is SGHNT and CDR2 is YENEEA. The CDR3 is CASSLWENSPLHF. The CDR3 nucleotides are TGTGCCAGCAGCTTATGGGAGAATTCACCCCTCCACTTT.

This chain joins TRBV29-1 and TRBJ1-2; D unclear. CDR1 and CDR2 (germline): SQVTM, ANQGSEA. Trimming removed 3 bases at V and 6 bases at J, with 5 bases between. The CDR3 totals 10 residues. The CDR3 sequence: CSVDSDGYTF. The DNA of the CDR3 is TGCAGCGTTGATAGCGATGGCTACACCTTC.

This chain connects TRBV7-8 to TRBJ1-2; 9 bases map to TRBD1. The V gene's germline CDR1 is SGHVS and CDR2 FQNEAQ. The V segment lost 1 base and the J segment 8 bases; nucleotides outside the gene matches: 8. CDR3 length equals 15 residues. The CDR3 is CASSLGAGTGFGYTF. The CDR3, as DNA: TGTGCCAGCAGCTTAGGGGCCGGGACAGGGTTCGGCTACACCTTC.

This chain uses TRBV19 with TRBJ1-5; D is unclear. Trimming took off 4 bases at V and 3 bases at J, with 1 base between the two ends. This CDR3 has 11 residues. The germline V gene encodes CDR1 LNHDA and CDR2 SQIVND (reference sequence). CDR3 nucleotides: TGTGCCAGTAGTAACAATCAGCCCCAGCATTTT. Protein product: CASSNNQPQHF. Full variable domain (rest looked up from reference TRBV19 and TRBJ1-5): DGGITQSPKYLFRKEGQNVTLSCEQNLNHDAMYWYRQDPGQGLRLIYYSQIVNDFQKGDIAEGYSVSREKKESFPLTVTSAQKNPTAFYLCASSNNQPQHFGDGTRLSIL.

The chain employs TRBV29-1 and TRBJ2-7, with TRBD1 matching over 8 bases. CDR1 and CDR2 (germline): SQVTM, ANQGSEA. There are 14 residues in the CDR3. Unmatched junction bases numbered 10, after V lost 6 bases and J lost 3 bases. The CDR3 nucleotides read TGCAGCGTGAGGACAGGGCAAGGTGGCTACGAGCAGTACTTC. Its translation is CSVRTGQGGYEQYF.

The CDR3 protein is CSVPNGYGYTF. CDR3 bases: TGCAGTGTCCCGAATGGATATGGCTACACCTTC. The chain recombines TRBV20-1 with TRBJ1-2; D remains ambiguous. The CDR3 has 11 residues. Trimming cost V 7 bases and J 5 bases, with 11 bases left between them. Germline V gene sequence: CDR1 DFQATT, CDR2 SNEGSKA (reference sequence).

Concerning this clone itself: The same CDR3 also results from other DNA sequences found in this sample. This chain uses TRBV29-1 with TRBJ2-7, with 7 bases that match TRBD1. The CDR3 is made up of 12 amino acids. Losses at the gene ends were 7 bases for V and 2 bases for J; bases not matched to a gene: 5. CDR1 and CDR2 (germline): SQVTM, ANQGSEA. The CDR3 region has the DNA TGCAGCGCCCAAGACAGGGCCTACGAGCAGTACTTC. Residues: CSAQDRAYEQYF.

CDR3 amino acids: CAWSVRLVDEQFF. In DNA, the CDR3 is TGTGCCTGGAGTGTACGACTAGTCGATGAGCAGTTCTTC. J is TRBJ2-1 and V is TRBV30; weak D call: TRBD2 (6 bases). V shed 0 bases and J shed 8 bases, with 11 bases lying between them. The CDR3 loop spans 13 amino acids. Germline CDR1 reads GTSNPN; CDR2 reads SVGIG (reference sequence).

V gene TRBV25-1 combines with J gene TRBJ2-3, with TRBD2 matching 8 bases. The germline V gene has CDR1 MGHDK and CDR2 SYGVNS. Germline trimming cut 6 bases from V and 0 bases from J; bases unmatched to any gene: 5. The CDR3 runs to 15 residues. For the CDR3, the DNA is TGTGCCAGCAGGAATAGCGGGGCGAGCACAGATACGCAGTATTTT. Protein sequence: CASRNSGASTDTQYF.

The chain is built from TRBV29-1 and TRBJ1-5; 10 positions agree with TRBD1. The germline V gene has CDR1 SQVTM and CDR2 ANQGSEA. Unmatched junction bases numbered 3, after V lost 4 bases and J lost 6 bases. The CDR3 consists of 13 residues. CDR3 protein: CSVGQGARQPQHF. In DNA, the CDR3 is TGCAGCGTTGGACAGGGGGCGCGTCAGCCCCAGCATTTT. Combining the CDR3 with reference TRBV29-1 and TRBJ1-5 gives the whole variable domain SAVISQKPSRDICQRGTSLTIQCQVDSQVTMMFWYRQQPGQSLTLIATANQGSEATYESGFVIDKFPISRPNLTFSTLTVSNMSPEDSSIYLCSVGQGARQPQHFGDGTRLSIL.

This clone was seen only once. The chain is built from TRBV30 and TRBJ2-7; the D call may be TRBD1 or TRBD2 (5 bases each). The CDR3 is made up of 12 amino acids. Per the germline V gene, CDR1 is GTSNPN and CDR2 is SVGIG (reference sequence). V shed 4 bases and J shed 6 bases, with 13 bases lying between them. The CDR3 here is CAWTGPPREQYF. CDR3 DNA: TGTGCCTGGACGGGGCCTCCTCGCGAGCAGTACTTC.

This clone was seen many times. The chain couples TRBV10-3 to TRBJ1-2; perhaps TRBD1 as D (6 bases). From germline, CDR1 is ENHRY and CDR2 SYGVKD. Trimming took 2 bases from V and 4 from J, leaving 14 bases between them. The length of the CDR3 is 15 residues. The CDR3 is CAISETPGAFYGYTF. In DNA, the CDR3 is TGTGCCATCAGTGAGACGCCAGGGGCCTTCTATGGCTACACCTTC.

The rearrangement uses TRBV6-1 and TRBJ2-7, with 10 bases fitting TRBD1. The CDR3 extends over 14 amino acids. The V gene end was trimmed by 6 bases and the J gene end by 4 bases; junction bases not matched to a gene: 6. Germline CDR1 is MNHNS and CDR2 is SASEGT. In DNA form, the CDR3 reads TGTGCCAGCAGAGTACCGGGACAGGGGTACGAGCAGTACTTC. The encoded protein is CASRVPGQGYEQYF.